This T cell receptor (beta chain) is drawn from a study of blood T cell repertoires in COVID-19. Overall study: Samples came from the United States, Italy and Spain, spanning acute and convalescent COVID-19. PBMCs, B-cell-depleted T cells, or T cells provided the cDNA or gDNA that made up the material.

The method was immunoSEQ multiplex PCR; TCRdb's version includes in-frame clones alone and lacks a portion of them. Of around 180,000 clones in the sample, approximately 74% were seen once. The sequence came from a woman of 80 years or more with acute or convalescent COVID-19. Sequencing was done on a sample of peripheral blood.

The CDR3 DNA sequence: TGTGCCAGCGCGCGGGGGACAGGAGGGTCACCCCTCCACTTT. It encodes CASARGTGGSPLHF. V usage is TRBV2 and J usage is TRBJ1-6; 8 bases agree with TRBD1. CDR3 length equals 14 residues. Unmatched junction bases numbered 10, after V lost 8 bases and J lost 10 bases. Looked up from germline, CDR1 is SNHLY and CDR2 is FYNNEI.